This paragraph reports one TCR beta chain. What it binds is unknown. This entry is derived from a study of shared clonotypes between healthy human individuals. Study summary: Contributing individuals were two females and three males aged 18 to 49. Findings and limits, study-wide: Though the depth was large, rarefaction showed that sorted-subset sequencing was incomplete.

Assay used: immunoSEQ multiplex PCR; TCRdb lists only in-frame clones, some missing. The sample has approximately 740,000 clones, roughly 70% seen once. Trimming pared 3 bases from V and 3 bases from J, leaving 9 bases between. The CDR3 covers 14 residues. Germline V gene lookup returns CDR1 SGDLS and CDR2 YYNGEE. Negatively enriched CD4+ T cells were divided by CD45RA into naive and memory. This sequence was found in a woman in her 30s in good health. Sequencing used memory CD4+ T cells sorted from blood. The subset is: CD45RA-negative fraction. The chain joins TRBV9 to TRBJ2-2; tentatively, D is TRBD2 (5 bases). The DNA of the CDR3 is TGTGCCAGCAGCGAGGAGCGGTACACCGGGGAGCTGTTTTTT. Translation: CASSEERYTGELFF.